These 26 T cell receptor beta chains share one sample of origin, sequenced in a study of breast tumors, draining lymph nodes, adjacent tissues. Axillary draining lymph nodes of breast cancer patients supplied the node samples. A single record per CDR3 protein comes from TCRdb applying MiXCR to the multiplex PCR reads. The sample records about 230,000 distinct CDR3 sequences, approximately 29% being singletons. Input material: axillary lymph node tissue. Every receptor here comes from a female donor with breast cancer. Some clones in this sample may be carry-over from other donors' samples.

This clonotype was detected ten times or more. This CDR3 is CASSPLGGKSGEQYF. DNA for the CDR3: TGTGCCAGTAGTCCTCTAGGAGGGAAGTCGGGCGAGCAGTACTTC. V is TRBV19 and J is TRBJ2-7, with D tentatively TRBD2 (6 bases). The germline gives CDR1 LNHDA, CDR2 SQIVND (reference sequence). The V and J ends lost 5 bases and 6 bases respectively, with 20 bases between them. This CDR3 spans 15 amino acids. The variable domain in full, with the rest retrieved from reference TRBV19 and TRBJ2-7, is DGGITQSPKYLFRKEGQNVTLSCEQNLNHDAMYWYRQDPGQGLRLIYYSQIVNDFQKGDIAEGYSVSREKKESFPLTVTSAQKNPTAFYLCASSPLGGKSGEQYFGPGTRLTVT.

The chain joins TRBV11-3 to TRBJ2-7; TRBD2 aligns across 11 bases. The CDR3 spans 14 residues. V shed 5 bases and J 7 bases; nucleotides not matched to a gene: 7. Germline loops: CDR1 SGHNT, CDR2 YENEEA. The CDR3 loop is CASSGGLAVEEQYF. Here the CDR3 DNA reads TGTGCCAGCAGCGGGGGACTAGCGGTGGAGGAGCAGTACTTC.

The V and J genes are TRBV6-1 and TRBJ2-6; 7 bases align to TRBD1. J was trimmed by 4 bases and V by 6 bases; bases with no gene match: 0. CDR3 size: 13 residues. From germline, CDR1 is MNHNS and CDR2 SASEGT. The CDR3: CASRGQGANVLTF. The CDR3 nucleotides read TGTGCCAGCAGGGGACAGGGGGCCAACGTCCTGACTTTC.

This clonotype was seen at least ten times. V is TRBV24-1 and J is TRBJ2-7, with D uncertain. CDR1 is KGHDR and CDR2 is SFDVKD in the germline V gene. The CDR3 totals 12 residues. Between the trimmed V and J ends, which lost 3 bases and 4 bases, there was a span of 6 bases. In DNA, the CDR3 is TGTGCCACCAGTGATGGTAGTTACGAGCAGTACTTC. Protein sequence: CATSDGSYEQYF.

The sample holds many counts of this clonotype. The J gene is TRBJ1-2, the V gene TRBV20-1; D not resolved. V lost 7 bases to trimming and J lost 0 bases, with 12 bases between them. The CDR3 has 13 residues. Germline V lookup: CDR1 DFQATT, CDR2 SNEGSKA (reference sequence). Written as DNA, the CDR3 is TGCAGTGGGGCCAGAATATCTAACTATGGCTACACCTTC. Translation: CSGARISNYGYTF.

This clonotype was detected ten times or more. The chain recombines TRBV5-4 with TRBJ1-6; TRBD1 might be the D (5 bases). The CDR3 has 15 amino acids. Germline V gene lookup returns CDR1 SGHNT and CDR2 YYREEE (reference sequence). The V end lost 1 base, the J end lost 6 bases, and 11 bases lay between the germline ends. The CDR3: CASSLTGRSNSPLHF. The CDR3 DNA follows: TGTGCCAGCAGCTTGACGGGACGCAGTAATTCACCCCTCCACTTT.

This clonotype has a count of ten or more. The rearrangement uses TRBV6-1 and TRBJ2-2; D possibly corresponds to TRBD2 (5 bases). Germline V gives CDR1 MNHNS, CDR2 SASEGT. The CDR3 has 14 amino acids. V gave up 5 bases and J gave up 5 bases, with 12 bases separating them. As DNA, the CDR3 is TGTGCCAGCAGTCGATCGAGGGCAACCGGGGAGCTGTTTTTT. This codes for CASSRSRATGELFF.

The genes are TRBV25-1 and TRBJ2-1; the match to TRBD2 covers 13 bases. Losses at the gene ends were 9 bases for V and 6 bases for J; bases not matched to a gene: 5. Germline CDR1 is MGHDK and CDR2 is SYGVNS. The CDR3 covers 14 residues. The CDR3 DNA is TGTGCCAGGGAACTAGCGGGAGGGCGCAATGAGCAGTTCTTC. Its translation: CARELAGGRNEQFF.

This clonotype was detected many times. The V gene is TRBV7-8, the J gene TRBJ2-7, with unresolved D. Germline CDR1 reads SGHVS; CDR2 reads FQNEAQ. The CDR3 totals 15 residues. Trimming took 5 bases from V and 3 from J, leaving 17 bases between them. In nucleotides, the CDR3 is TGTGCCAGCAGCACCCGGTGGGGTGAAAGCTACGAGCAGTACTTC. Translation gives CASSTRWGESYEQYF.

About this clonotype itself: A much larger clone differs by one base, so this may be a read error. The genes are TRBV20-1 and TRBJ1-2, with D maybe TRBD1 (5 bases). CDR1 and CDR2 (germline): DFQATT, SNEGSKA (reference sequence). The CDR3 has 12 amino acids. The CDR3 loop is CSARWGGDGSTF. DNA of the CDR3: TGCAGTGCTAGATGGGGGGGGGATGGCTCCACCTTC.

V is TRBV29-1 and J is TRBJ2-7; TRBD1 agrees at 7 bases. The CDR3 has 11 residues. J gave up 6 bases and V 4 bases, and 3 bases lay outside the gene matches. CDR1 and CDR2 (germline): SQVTM, ANQGSEA. CDR3 residues: CSVGQGGEQYF. CDR3 sequence (DNA): TGCAGCGTTGGACAGGGCGGCGAGCAGTACTTC.

This clonotype was detected ten times or more. The chain has TRBV7-9 and TRBJ2-1, with D maybe TRBD1 (6 bases). The CDR3 is 15 amino acids. Germline lookup yields CDR1 SEHNR and CDR2 FQNEAQ (reference sequence). V shed 2 bases and J shed 4 bases, with 12 bases lying between them. The CDR3 nucleotides are TGTGCCAGCAGCTTAATGCAGGGGAAGTACAATGAGCAGTTCTTC. As protein: CASSLMQGKYNEQFF.

This clonotype has a count of ten or more. The genes are TRBV7-9 and TRBJ2-7, with 10 nucleotides matching TRBD1. Germline CDR1 is SEHNR and CDR2 is FQNEAQ (reference sequence). This CDR3 spans 15 amino acids. J lost 5 bases, V lost 5 bases, and 9 bases had no gene match. CDR3 amino acids: CASSPRFGTGDEQYF. DNA for the CDR3: TGTGCCAGCAGCCCCCGATTCGGGACAGGGGACGAGCAGTACTTC.

The count of this clonotype is one. DNA for the CDR3: TGTGCCAGCAGCCTTGGGACAGGGTGGACTGAAGCTTTCTTT. The encoded protein is CASSLGTGWTEAFF. The chain has TRBV9 and TRBJ1-1, with 9 bases aligning to TRBD1. CDR1 and CDR2 (germline): SGDLS, YYNGEE. CDR3 length: 14 amino acids. V lost 4 bases, J lost 5 bases, and 6 bases stayed unmatched.

This clonotype was seen at least ten times. The rearrangement links TRBV4-2 to TRBJ2-5; D remains ambiguous. Looked up from germline, CDR1 is LGHNA and CDR2 is YNFKEQ. The CDR3 is 15 residues long. V was clipped by 0 bases and J by 1 base, with 9 bases between them. The CDR3 sequence is CASSQEHYPQETQYF. The DNA for the CDR3 is TGTGCCAGCAGCCAAGAGCACTACCCCCAAGAGACCCAGTACTTC.

This clonotype was seen many times. The chain carries TRBV6-1 and TRBJ1-5; 8 nucleotides match TRBD1. The germline CDR1 and CDR2 sequences are MNHNS and SASEGT. J lost 7 bases, V lost 4 bases, and 12 bases had no gene match. The CDR3 contains 16 residues. The CDR3 sequence is CASSAAWTGMRQPQHF. The DNA for the CDR3 is TGTGCCAGCAGTGCCGCTTGGACAGGGATGAGGCAGCCCCAGCATTTT.

This clonotype was picked up a small number of times. V gene TRBV5-1 combines with J gene TRBJ1-1; D is uncertain. The length of the CDR3 is 16 residues. The germline V gene encodes CDR1 SGHRS and CDR2 YFSETQ. Trimming removed 0 bases at V and 0 bases at J, with 12 bases between. The CDR3 region is CASSLERASMNTEAFF. CDR3 coding DNA: TGCGCCAGCAGCTTGGAAAGGGCCTCCATGAACACTGAAGCTTTCTTT.

The chain couples TRBV30 to TRBJ1-1; possibly TRBD1 for D (5 bases). Germline V gene lookup returns CDR1 GTSNPN and CDR2 SVGIG (reference sequence). The CDR3 is made up of 12 amino acids. V lost 2 bases, J lost 3 bases, and 7 bases lay in between. The DNA of the CDR3 is TGTGCCTGGAGTAGGGGATACACTGAAGCTTTCTTT. The encoded protein is CAWSRGYTEAFF.

The genes are TRBV6-5 and TRBJ2-2; 7 nucleotides match TRBD1. Germline CDR1 is MNHEY and CDR2 is SVGAGI. Trimming took 7 bases from V and 6 from J; bases not matched to a gene: 8. CDR3 size: 14 residues. The CDR3 is CASTYRGESGELFF. CDR3 in DNA: TGTGCCAGCACATACAGGGGAGAGTCCGGGGAGCTGTTTTTT.

This clonotype was counted many times. V usage is TRBV10-2 and J usage is TRBJ1-5; the match to TRBD1 covers 7 bases. Unmatched junction bases numbered 4, after V lost 6 bases and J lost 5 bases. Germline V gene lookup returns CDR1 WSHSY and CDR2 SAAADI. The CDR3 totals 13 residues. DNA of the CDR3: TGCGCCAGCAGAGGACAGGACTATCAGCCCCAGCATTTT. It is translated as CASRGQDYQPQHF.

This clonotype has ten or more counts. The V gene is TRBV9, the J gene TRBJ2-2; 7 bases align to TRBD2. CDR1 and CDR2 from the germline V gene are SGDLS and YYNGEE. V was pared by 0 bases and J by 8 bases, with 13 bases of the junction left unmatched. The CDR3 is 17 residues long. CDR3: CASSVGVSSGPQGELFF. The CDR3 DNA reads TGTGCCAGCAGCGTAGGGGTGTCTAGCGGACCCCAGGGGGAGCTGTTTTTT.

This clonotype came up many times. The chain has TRBV24-1 and TRBJ2-2; 9 nucleotides match TRBD1. The CDR3 covers 16 residues. The V gene end was trimmed by 0 bases and the J gene end by 3 bases; junction bases not matched to a gene: 1. Germline CDR1 KGHDR, CDR2 SFDVKD. The CDR3 loop reads CATSDLTGGDTGELFF. CDR3 sequence (DNA): TGTGCCACCAGTGATTTGACAGGGGGCGACACCGGGGAGCTGTTTTTT.

This clonotype was seen repeatedly, ten times or more. V usage is TRBV14 and J usage is TRBJ2-1; TRBD2 agrees at 10 bases. This CDR3 is built from 15 residues. Looked up from germline, CDR1 is SGHDN and CDR2 is FVKESK. Losses at the gene ends were 2 bases for V and 4 bases for J; bases not matched to a gene: 2. The CDR3 region is CASSQMTSGYNEQFF. The CDR3, as DNA: TGTGCCAGCAGCCAAATGACTAGCGGGTACAATGAGCAGTTCTTC.

This clonotype was seen many times. The chain joins TRBV6-6 to TRBJ2-7, with D perhaps matching TRBD2 (5 bases). Germline lookup yields CDR1 MNHNY and CDR2 SVGAGI (reference sequence). The CDR3 runs to 13 residues. Trimming cost V 3 bases and J 6 bases, with 12 bases left between them. For the CDR3, the DNA is TGTGCCAGCAGTTATTCGGACTTAGCCGAGCAGTACTTC. Protein: CASSYSDLAEQYF.

This clonotype was detected only once. J is TRBJ2-4 and V is TRBV15, with 10 bases fitting TRBD2. V lost 3 bases and J lost 6; bases outside the gene matches: 5. Germline CDR1 LNHNV, CDR2 YYDKDF (reference sequence). There are 15 residues in the CDR3. The CDR3: CATSREGLAVNIQYF. CDR3 in DNA: TGTGCCACCAGCAGGGAAGGACTAGCGGTAAACATTCAGTACTTC.

This clonotype was counted at least ten times. The chain combines TRBV5-1 with TRBJ1-2; the match to TRBD1 covers 11 bases. The trim removed 0 bases at V and 7 bases at J, leaving 5 bases unmatched. The germline V gene has CDR1 SGHRS and CDR2 YFSETQ. This CDR3 is built from 15 residues. CDR3 sequence: CASSLVGQGGSGYTF. CDR3 in DNA: TGCGCCAGCAGCTTGGTGGGACAGGGGGGTAGTGGCTACACCTTC.